These T cell receptor beta chains were read from a single sample in a study of PD-L1 blockade in urothelial cancer. Sequencing used immunoSEQ multiplex PCR; TCRdb keeps in-frame clones, though not all of them. The sample records about 49,000 clones, around 74% being singletons. The source material was PBMCs, sampled around atezolizumab (anti-PD-L1) treatment. These receptors were obtained from a man between 65 and 79 years old with urothelial cancer. Each CDR3 is given with its conserved first and last residue. A D gene is named only where the DNA matches it firmly. Size is stated for part of the rows, as once, few or many counts, or as a class when the clone is expanded.

clone_size	d_call	cdr3_length	j_call	v_call	cdr3_nt	cdr3_aa
.	.	14	TRBJ2-7	TRBV7-2	TGTGCCAGCAGCGGCGGGACTCTACGATCCGAGCAGTACTTC	CASSGGTLRSEQYF
few	.	14	TRBJ2-1	TRBV10-3	TGTGCCATCAGGGAAGGAGGAAGATACAATGAGCAGTTCTTC	CAIREGGRYNEQFF
.	TRBD1	15	TRBJ2-2	TRBV11-3	TGTGCCAGCAGCTCCGCGACAGGGACCGCCGGGGAGCTGTTTTTT	CASSSATGTAGELFF
.	TRBD1	15	TRBJ1-6	TRBV5-5	TGTGCCAGCAGCCGGCAAGGGACAGAGGGTTCACCCCTCCACTTT	CASSRQGTEGSPLHF
once	TRBD1	15	TRBJ2-7	TRBV7-9	TGTGCCAGCAGCGCCGGGACAGGGGGCGCCTACGAGCAGTACTTC	CASSAGTGGAYEQYF
.	TRBD2	17	TRBJ2-2	TRBV5-4	TGTGCCAGCAGTCGGGACGGAGGACTAGTATTAGCCGGGGAGCTGTTTTTT	CASSRDGGLVLAGELFF
.	TRBD2	14	TRBJ2-7	TRBV6-5	TGTGCCAGCAGTTCGACTAGCGGGGGCTACGAGCAGTACTTC	CASSSTSGGYEQYF
.	TRBD1	14	TRBJ2-7	TRBV5-1	TGCGCCAGCACCGAAGGACAGGGAAGGCTCGAGCAGTACTTC	CASTEGQGRLEQYF
.	.	16	TRBJ2-7	TRBV6-4	TGTGCCAGCACCACTCGGCCAGATGTGGGGCCTAGCGAGCAGTACTTC	CASTTRPDVGPSEQYF
.	.	15	TRBJ1-5	TRBV28	TGTGCCAGCAGTTCCGGACTTTATAGCAATCAGCCCCAGCATTTT	CASSSGLYSNQPQHF
.	TRBD1	15	TRBJ2-1	TRBV7-3	TGTGCCAGCAGCGCCCAGACAGGGCTATACAATGAGCAGTTCTTC	CASSAQTGLYNEQFF
.	TRBD1	15	TRBJ2-5	TRBV18	TGTGCCAGCTCACCACTTCTGGACAGGGCAGAGACCCAGTACTTC	CASSPLLDRAETQYF
.	TRBD1	13	TRBJ1-3	TRBV28	TGTGCCAGCCTGACAGGGTATGGAAACACCATATATTTT	CASLTGYGNTIYF
.	.	16	TRBJ2-6	TRBV5-1	TGCGCCAGCAGCCTGGAGGGGCGGTCCGGGGCCAACGTCCTGACTTTC	CASSLEGRSGANVLTF
.	TRBD2	14	TRBJ2-1	TRBV27	TGTGCCAGCAGTTTATTAGCGGGAGCGGGTGAGCAGTTCTTC	CASSLLAGAGEQFF
.	TRBD1	12	TRBJ2-7	TRBV27	TGTGCCAGCAGTCCAACAGGGGTCGAGCAGTACTTC	CASSPTGVEQYF
.	.	16	TRBJ1-3	TRBV7-9	TGTGCCAGCAGCCGCCCAGGGTCGTCCTCTGGAAACACCATATATTTT	CASSRPGSSSGNTIYF
few	TRBD2	18	TRBJ2-3	TRBV23-1	TGCGCCAGCAGTCAATTGCGGGAGGGCCAAACAAGCACAGATACGCAGTATTTT	CASSQLREGQTSTDTQYF
.	.	15	TRBJ2-2	TRBV10-1	TGCGCCAGCAGTGAGTCGGCGGGATTCACCGGGGAGCTGTTTTTT	CASSESAGFTGELFF
.	TRBD2	14	TRBJ2-1	TRBV2	TGTGCCAGCAGTATCGGGACTACAAACAATGAGCAGTTCTTC	CASSIGTTNNEQFF
.	.	16	TRBJ2-7	TRBV5-4	TGTGCCAGCAGAACAGGGCCCCCTTTTCTCACCTACGAGCAGTACTTC	CASRTGPPFLTYEQYF
few	TRBD1	16	TRBJ2-7	TRBV10-3	TGTGCCATCAGTGCCCAACAGGGGGGTTCCTCCTACGAGCAGTACTTC	CAISAQQGGSSYEQYF